The clone carrying this TCR beta chain showed up just once. Its specificity is unknown. These data belong to a study of T cell responses to AZD1222 COVID-19 vaccine. Libraries were prepared by immunoSEQ multiplex PCR; TCRdb keeps only in-frame clonotypes and omits some of them. The repertoire consists of approximately 150,000 clones, with 93% occurring once and the leading ten covering approximately 5%. Study-wide points: The study found vaccine-associated CD4 TCRs spanning spike, dominant at 160-218 and 743-854. Females outnumbered males among donors, who were mostly white British; clonal diversity was possibly underestimated.

Material: peripheral blood, obtained on day 0 of AZD1222 vaccination. The sequence came from an adult in good health.

CDR3 sequence (DNA): TGCGCCAGCAGCTTGTTGGTGGCAGATACGCAGTATTTT. Translating gives CASSLLVADTQYF. The V call is TRBV5-1, the J call TRBJ2-3, with no clear D. Germline V gene sequence: CDR1 SGHRS, CDR2 YFSETQ. The V end lost 1 base, the J end lost 4 bases, and 7 bases lay between the germline ends. The CDR3 consists of 13 residues.